These T cell receptor beta chains were read from a single sample in a study of cytomegalovirus exposure and HLA in healthy donors. Clones were sequenced by immunoSEQ multiplex PCR, and TCRdb holds only the in-frame ones, with some missing. The data show some 99,000 clones, just under 70% seen once. Source material: PBMCs. These receptors originate from a woman aged 70-85 years in good health and CMV-seropositive. Each CDR3 is given with its conserved first and last residue. Fields, in order: CDR3 protein, CDR3 DNA, clone size, D gene, V gene, J gene. D genes are given only for firm matches. The size of a clone is reported for some rows only, either as once, few or many, or as a class for expanded clones.

CASSLTGGFSGELFF	TGTGCCAGCAGTTTGACAGGGGGCTTTTCCGGGGAGCTGTTTTTT	.	TRBD1	TRBV6-5	TRBJ2-2
CASSRVNSGANVLTF	TGTGCCAGCAGTCGGGTCAACTCTGGGGCCAACGTCCTGACTTTC	few	.	TRBV27	TRBJ2-6
CASSPQGRDTEAFF	TGTGCCAGCTCACCACAGGGGAGGGACACTGAAGCTTTCTTT	.	.	TRBV18	TRBJ1-1
CASYGGGAGETQYF	TGTGCCAGCTACGGCGGGGGGGCCGGGGAGACCCAGTACTTC	few	TRBD2	TRBV6-1	TRBJ2-5
CAVQQIPRTTSTDTQYF	TGTGCCGTACAGCAGATCCCCCGGACTACTAGCACAGATACGCAGTATTTT	.	.	TRBV7-9	TRBJ2-3
CASSLGTHSYEQYF	TGTGCCAGCAGCCTAGGTACTCACTCCTACGAGCAGTACTTC	.	.	TRBV7-6	TRBJ2-7
CASSGTGRDSPLHF	TGCGCCAGCAGCGGGACAGGGAGGGATTCACCCCTCCACTTT	few	TRBD1	TRBV4-3	TRBJ1-6
CASRPNLGRDTEAFF	TGTGCCAGTAGGCCTAACTTAGGGAGGGACACTGAAGCTTTCTTT	.	.	TRBV19	TRBJ1-1
CASSLGQGETEAFF	TGTGCCAGCAGCCTGGGACAGGGCGAGACTGAAGCTTTCTTT	few	TRBD1	TRBV6-1	TRBJ1-1
CAWAFGPTQTGSNSPLHF	TGTGCCTGGGCCTTTGGACCAACCCAAACAGGGTCGAATTCACCCCTCCACTTT	.	.	TRBV30	TRBJ1-6
CASSEQGGNTEAFF	TGTGCCAGCAGTGAACAGGGGGGAAACACTGAAGCTTTCTTT	few	TRBD1	TRBV2	TRBJ1-1
CASRPNTGSNQPQHF	TGTGCCAGCAGACCGAACACAGGGTCTAATCAGCCCCAGCATTTT	.	.	TRBV28	TRBJ1-5
CASSLRSEDTQYF	TGTGCCAGCAGCTTAAGATCAGAAGATACGCAGTATTTT	.	.	TRBV7-6	TRBJ2-3
CASSIGGAGQPQHF	TGTGCCAGTAGTATTGGCGGGGCGGGTCAGCCCCAGCATTTT	.	.	TRBV19	TRBJ1-5
CASNQGHTEAFF	TGTGCCAGCAACCAGGGTCACACTGAAGCTTTCTTT	once	.	TRBV25-1	TRBJ1-1
CASGPSSSGANVLTF	TGCGCCAGCGGTCCCTCTAGCTCTGGGGCCAACGTCCTGACTTTC	.	.	TRBV5-1	TRBJ2-6
CASSDTGGYEQYF	TGTGCCAGCAGCGACACGGGGGGCTACGAGCAGTACTTC	.	TRBD2	TRBV5-4	TRBJ2-7
CASSLGDSGNTIYF	TGTGCCAGCAGTTTGGGCGATTCTGGAAACACCATATATTTT	.	.	TRBV6-6	TRBJ1-3
CASSSGQAYGYTF	TGTGCCAGCAGTTCTGGACAAGCCTATGGCTACACCTTC	.	.	TRBV7-2	TRBJ1-2
CASSPHIQGGRTEAFF	TGTGCCAGCAGTCCGCATATCCAGGGGGGCCGGACTGAAGCTTTCTTT	.	TRBD1	TRBV27	TRBJ1-1
CASSYGQNYGYTF	TGTGCCAGCAGTTATGGACAGAACTATGGCTACACCTTC	few	.	TRBV6-6	TRBJ1-2
CASSPQTSGGVNEQFF	TGTGCCAGCAGCCCCCAGACTAGCGGGGGGGTCAATGAGCAGTTCTTC	.	TRBD2	TRBV7-2	TRBJ2-1
CASSLDEAGKLFF	TGTGCCAGCAGCTTAGATGAGGCGGGAAAACTGTTTTTT	.	.	TRBV11-2	TRBJ1-4
CASTRRGAGANVLTF	TGTGCCAGCACTAGGCGGGGCGCCGGGGCCAACGTCCTGACTTTC	.	.	TRBV6-5	TRBJ2-6
CASSFLSGGQNEQFF	TGTGCCAGCAGTTTTCTTTCAGGGGGGCAAAATGAGCAGTTCTTC	.	.	TRBV28	TRBJ2-1
CASSQVPAGGPREETQYF	TGCGCCAGCAGCCAAGTTCCAGCGGGGGGGCCAAGGGAAGAGACCCAGTACTTC	few	TRBD2	TRBV4-1	TRBJ2-5
CASSQDFPGVYEQYF	TGCGCCAGCAGCCAAGATTTCCCAGGGGTCTACGAGCAGTACTTC	few	.	TRBV4-1	TRBJ2-7
CAWSRDSHSNQPQHF	TGTGCCTGGAGTCGGGACAGCCATAGCAATCAGCCCCAGCATTTT	few	TRBD1	TRBV30	TRBJ1-5
CASSYGGVGLGTEAFF	TGTGCCAGCAGTTACGGGGGCGTGGGGCTGGGCACTGAAGCTTTCTTT	.	.	TRBV6-6	TRBJ1-1
CATRKSGGSYEQYF	TGTGCCACCAGGAAATCCGGGGGGTCCTACGAGCAGTACTTC	.	TRBD2	TRBV7-2	TRBJ2-7
CASREQGANGELFF	TGTGCCAGCAGGGAACAGGGGGCGAACGGGGAGCTGTTCTTT	.	TRBD1	TRBV2	TRBJ2-2
CAWRLAGFTDTQYF	TGTGCCTGGAGACTAGCGGGCTTCACAGATACGCAGTATTTT	few	TRBD2	TRBV30	TRBJ2-3
CASSEAPAGAENEQFF	TGTGCCAGCAGTGAAGCGCCGGCGGGGGCAGAAAATGAGCAGTTCTTC	.	.	TRBV6-1	TRBJ2-1
CASSFDSYSGANVLTF	TGTGCCAGCAGTTTCGATTCCTACTCTGGGGCCAACGTCCTGACTTTC	few	.	TRBV2	TRBJ2-6
CASSPRDRGFGQPQHF	TGTGCCAGTAGTCCCCGGGACAGGGGGTTTGGACAGCCCCAGCATTTT	.	TRBD1	TRBV19	TRBJ1-5
CASNFQGGYEQFF	TGTGCCAGTAATTTTCAGGGAGGGTATGAGCAGTTCTTC	.	TRBD2	TRBV19	TRBJ2-1
CASRWSEETQYF	TGTGCCAGCAGATGGAGCGAAGAGACCCAGTACTTC	.	.	TRBV5-6	TRBJ2-5
CASSLNGQSVSGNTIYF	TGCGCCAGCAGCTTGAATGGACAGAGCGTGTCTGGAAACACCATATATTTT	few	.	TRBV5-1	TRBJ1-3
CASKSGGSVNEKLFF	TGTGCCAGCAAGAGTGGAGGGAGCGTTAATGAAAAACTGTTTTTT	once	.	TRBV6-5	TRBJ1-4
CASSPPSRSIYEQYF	TGTGCCAGCTCACCACCGTCGAGGTCGATATACGAGCAGTACTTC	.	.	TRBV18	TRBJ2-7
CASNPGLNQPQHF	TGTGCCAGCAATCCAGGCCTCAATCAGCCCCAGCATTTT	.	.	TRBV2	TRBJ1-5
CASIQSGGDNEQFF	TGTGCCAGCATTCAGTCCGGGGGTGACAATGAGCAGTTCTTC	.	.	TRBV25-1	TRBJ2-1
CASRRQGAYEQYF	TGTGCCAGCAGGAGACAGGGGGCGTACGAGCAGTACTTC	few	TRBD1	TRBV27	TRBJ2-7
CASSVGSSGGIWTLPYNEQFF	TGTGCCAGCAGCGTAGGGTCTAGCGGGGGAATATGGACTCTACCCTACAATGAGCAGTTCTTC	.	TRBD2	TRBV9	TRBJ2-1
CASSPTRQGTEAFF	TGTGCCAGCAGCCCGACAAGACAGGGAACTGAAGCTTTCTTT	.	TRBD1	TRBV7-2	TRBJ1-1
CASSYGNMNTEAFF	TGTGCCAGCAGTTACGGCAATATGAACACTGAAGCTTTCTTT	few	.	TRBV6-6	TRBJ1-1
CASSEYGTLETQYF	TGTGCCAGCAGTGAATATGGGACATTAGAGACCCAGTACTTC	.	.	TRBV25-1	TRBJ2-5
CASSPGTGGVGELFF	TGCGCCAGCAGCCCGGGTACAGGGGGAGTCGGGGAGCTGTTTTTT	.	TRBD1	TRBV5-1	TRBJ2-2
CSVGAGTALVEQFF	TGCAGCGTTGGGGCCGGGACAGCCCTTGTAGAGCAGTTCTTC	.	TRBD1	TRBV29-1	TRBJ2-1
CASGQGWLMNTEAFF	TGCGCCAGTGGACAGGGGTGGTTGATGAACACTGAAGCTTTCTTT	few	TRBD1	TRBV5-1	TRBJ1-1
CATAPGYTGELFF	TGTGCCACCGCCCCAGGGTACACCGGGGAGCTGTTTTTT	few	.	TRBV19	TRBJ2-2
CASSESTGTGFAEAFF	TGCGCCAGCAGTGAGTCCACCGGGACAGGGTTTGCTGAAGCTTTCTTT	.	TRBD1	TRBV10-1	TRBJ1-1
CASSTGTGGEEAFF	TGTGCCAGCAGCACCGGGACAGGGGGCGAAGAAGCTTTCTTT	.	TRBD1	TRBV7-2	TRBJ1-1
CASSVTSGEQYF	TGCGCCAGCAGTGTGACTAGCGGGGAGCAGTACTTC	.	TRBD2	TRBV10-2	TRBJ2-7
CASSGTVGGEQYF	TGTGCCAGCAGCGGGACTGTGGGGGGCGAGCAGTACTTC	few	.	TRBV2	TRBJ2-7